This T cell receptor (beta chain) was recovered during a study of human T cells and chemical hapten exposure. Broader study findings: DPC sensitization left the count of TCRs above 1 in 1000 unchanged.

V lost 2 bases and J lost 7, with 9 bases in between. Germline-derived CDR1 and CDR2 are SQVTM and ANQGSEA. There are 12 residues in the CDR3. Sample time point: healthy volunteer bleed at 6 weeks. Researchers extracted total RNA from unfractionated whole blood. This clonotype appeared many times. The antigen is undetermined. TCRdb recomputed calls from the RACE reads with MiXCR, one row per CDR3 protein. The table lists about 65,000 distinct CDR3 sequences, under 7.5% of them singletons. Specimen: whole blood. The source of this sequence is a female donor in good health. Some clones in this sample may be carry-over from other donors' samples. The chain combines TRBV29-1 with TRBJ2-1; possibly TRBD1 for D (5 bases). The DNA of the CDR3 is TGCAGCGTTGAATTGAAGGGGAATGAGCAGTTCTTC. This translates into CSVELKGNEQFF.